This TCR beta chain was captured by sequencing in a study of blood T cell repertoires in COVID-19. Across the study: Sites across the United States, Italy and Spain contributed samples from acute and convalescent COVID-19.

CDR1 is MNHEY, CDR2 SMNVEV, per germline (reference sequence). The length of the CDR3 is 16 residues. Between the trimmed V and J ends, which lost 8 bases and 4 bases, there was a span of 20 bases. Some clones are missing from TCRdb's copy, which holds only in-frame ones; the method was immunoSEQ multiplex PCR. The sample consists of approximately 230,000 clones, 70% to 90% of them appearing once. The rearrangement links TRBV27 to TRBJ1-4, with D perhaps TRBD1 (5 bases). The sequenced sample consisted of PBMCs or T cells enriched from blood (not recorded which). The receptor was derived from a woman in her forties or fifties with acute COVID-19. The CDR3 DNA sequence: TGTGCCAGCTCGTGGGGGGATCCTGGGGATAATGAAAAACTGTTTTTT. Its translation: CASSWGDPGDNEKLFF.